This TCR beta chain was captured in a study of shared clonotypes between healthy human individuals. In replicate PCRs of sorted subsets, approximately 190 ng DNA, approximately 28,000 T cell genomes, was used. TCRdb keeps only in-frame clones here, not all; method: immunoSEQ multiplex PCR. The sample records about 1.1 million clones, approximately 78% being singletons. The source of this sequence is a young man in good health. Some clones in this sample may be carry-over from other donors' samples. The sample was memory CD4+ T cells from PBMCs. Subset described: CD45RA-negative fraction.

The CDR3 sequence is CASSLVPHGEQYF. For the CDR3, the DNA is TGTGCCAGCAGCTTGGTACCCCACGGGGAGCAGTACTTC. The rearrangement uses TRBV5-4 and TRBJ2-7; no clear D gene. Trimming cost V 0 bases and J 7 bases, with 11 bases left between them. Germline values: CDR1 SGHNT, CDR2 YYREEE (reference sequence). The CDR3 length is 13 residues.